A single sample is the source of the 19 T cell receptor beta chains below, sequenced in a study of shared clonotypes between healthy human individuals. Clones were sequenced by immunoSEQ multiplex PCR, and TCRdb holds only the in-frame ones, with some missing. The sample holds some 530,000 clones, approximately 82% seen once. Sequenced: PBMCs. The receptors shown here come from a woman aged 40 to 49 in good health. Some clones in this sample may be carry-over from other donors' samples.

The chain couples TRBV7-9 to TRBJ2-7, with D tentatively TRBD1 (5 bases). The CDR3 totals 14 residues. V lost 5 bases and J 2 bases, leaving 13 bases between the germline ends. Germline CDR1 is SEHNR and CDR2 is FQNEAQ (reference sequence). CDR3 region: CASSAQGPPYEQYF. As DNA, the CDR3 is TGTGCCAGCAGCGCCCAGGGTCCCCCCTACGAGCAGTACTTC. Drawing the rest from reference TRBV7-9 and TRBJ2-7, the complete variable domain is DTGVSQNPRHKITKRGQNVTFRCDPISEHNRLYWYRQTLGQGPEFLTYFQNEAQLEKSRLLSDRFSAERPKGSFSTLEIQRTEQGDSAMYLCASSAQGPPYEQYFGPGTRLTVT.

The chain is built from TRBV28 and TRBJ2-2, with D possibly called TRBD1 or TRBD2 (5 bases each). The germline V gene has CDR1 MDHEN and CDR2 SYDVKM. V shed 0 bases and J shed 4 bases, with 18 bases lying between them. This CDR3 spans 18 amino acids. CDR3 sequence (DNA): TGTGCCAGCAGTTTATGGGGGAGCCGCAGGGCGGGCACCGGGGAGCTGTTTTTT. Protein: CASSLWGSRRAGTGELFF. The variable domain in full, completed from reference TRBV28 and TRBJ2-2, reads DVKVTQSSRYLVKRTGEKVFLECVQDMDHENMFWYRQDPGLGLRLIYFSYDVKMKEKGDIPEGYSVSREKKERFSLILESASTNQTSMYLCASSLWGSRRAGTGELFFGEGSRLTVL.

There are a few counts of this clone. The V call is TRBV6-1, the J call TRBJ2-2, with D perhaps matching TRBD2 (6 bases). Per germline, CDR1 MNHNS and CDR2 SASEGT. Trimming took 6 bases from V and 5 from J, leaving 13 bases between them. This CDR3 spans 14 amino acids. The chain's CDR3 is CASRNRAGTGELFF. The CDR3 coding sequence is TGTGCCAGCAGGAATCGGGCGGGGACCGGGGAGCTGTTTTTT.

The CDR3 sequence: CATSRHGETQYF. CDR3 sequence (DNA): TGTGCCACCAGCAGACACGGGGAGACCCAGTACTTC. The chain carries TRBV15 and TRBJ2-5; no clear D gene. Trimming removed 2 bases from V and 5 bases from J, with 6 bases in between. The CDR3 sequence is 12 residues long. Germline assignment: CDR1 LNHNV and CDR2 YYDKDF (reference sequence). Together with reference TRBV15 and TRBJ2-5, the CDR3 gives the full variable domain: DAMVIQNPRYQVTQFGKPVTLSCSQTLNHNVMYWYQQKSSQAPKLLFHYYDKDFNNEADTPDNFQSRRPNTSFCFLDIRSPGLGDTAMYLCATSRHGETQYFGPGTRLLVL.

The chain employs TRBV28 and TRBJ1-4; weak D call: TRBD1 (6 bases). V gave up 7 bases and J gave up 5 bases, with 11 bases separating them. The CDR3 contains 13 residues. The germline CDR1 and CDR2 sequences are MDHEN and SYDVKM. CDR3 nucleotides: TGTGCCAGCAAGTACAGGGAGAATGAAAAACTGTTTTTT. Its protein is CASKYRENEKLFF.

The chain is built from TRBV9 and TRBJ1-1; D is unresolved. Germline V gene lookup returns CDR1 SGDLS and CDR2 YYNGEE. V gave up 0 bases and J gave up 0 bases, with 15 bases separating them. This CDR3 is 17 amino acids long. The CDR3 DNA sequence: TGTGCCAGCAGCGTAGGCGCTCAAGTGAATATGAACACTGAAGCTTTCTTT. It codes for CASSVGAQVNMNTEAFF.

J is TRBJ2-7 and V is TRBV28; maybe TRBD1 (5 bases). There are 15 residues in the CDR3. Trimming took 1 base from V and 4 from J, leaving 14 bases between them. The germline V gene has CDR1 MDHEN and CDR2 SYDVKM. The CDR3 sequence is CASSLLQGLAYEQYF. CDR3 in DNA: TGTGCCAGCAGTTTATTGCAGGGTCTGGCTTACGAGCAGTACTTC.

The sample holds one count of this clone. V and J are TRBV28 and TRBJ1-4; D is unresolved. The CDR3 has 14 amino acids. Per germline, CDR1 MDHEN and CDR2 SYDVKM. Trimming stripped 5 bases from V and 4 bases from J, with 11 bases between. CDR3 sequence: CASSPYSFNEKLFF. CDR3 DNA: TGTGCCAGCAGTCCTTACAGTTTTAATGAAAAACTGTTTTTT.

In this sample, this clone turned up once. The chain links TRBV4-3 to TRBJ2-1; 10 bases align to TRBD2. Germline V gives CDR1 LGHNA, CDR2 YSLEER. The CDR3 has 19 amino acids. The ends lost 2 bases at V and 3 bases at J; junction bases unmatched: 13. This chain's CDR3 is CASSQTVAWTSGRYNEQFF. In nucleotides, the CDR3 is TGCGCCAGCAGCCAAACCGTCGCGTGGACTAGCGGACGCTACAATGAGCAGTTCTTC.

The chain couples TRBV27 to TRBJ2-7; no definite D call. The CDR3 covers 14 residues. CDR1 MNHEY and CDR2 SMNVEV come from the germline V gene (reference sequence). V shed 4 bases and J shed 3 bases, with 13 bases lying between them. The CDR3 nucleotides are TGTGCCAGCAGTTCCGACCTACCAAACTACGAGCAGTACTTC. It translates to CASSSDLPNYEQYF.

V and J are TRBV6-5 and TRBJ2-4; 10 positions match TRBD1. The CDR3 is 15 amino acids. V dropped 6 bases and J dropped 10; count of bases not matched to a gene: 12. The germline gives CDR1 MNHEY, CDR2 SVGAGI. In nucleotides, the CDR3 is TGTGCCAGCAGAAGACTGACAGGGGGCCGGTCTATTCAGTACTTC. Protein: CASRRLTGGRSIQYF.

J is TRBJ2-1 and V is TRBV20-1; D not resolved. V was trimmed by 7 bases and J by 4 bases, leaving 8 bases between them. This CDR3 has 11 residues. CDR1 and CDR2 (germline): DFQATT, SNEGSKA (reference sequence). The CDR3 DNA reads TGCAGTGTGGGGTGGTACAATGAGCAGTTCTTC. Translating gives CSVGWYNEQFF.

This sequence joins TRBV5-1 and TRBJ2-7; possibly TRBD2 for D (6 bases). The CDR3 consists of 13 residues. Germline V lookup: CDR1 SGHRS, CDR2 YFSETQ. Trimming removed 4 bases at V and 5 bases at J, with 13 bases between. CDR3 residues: CASSPHGGDEQYF. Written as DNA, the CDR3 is TGCGCCAGCAGCCCTCATGGAGGGGACGAGCAGTACTTC.

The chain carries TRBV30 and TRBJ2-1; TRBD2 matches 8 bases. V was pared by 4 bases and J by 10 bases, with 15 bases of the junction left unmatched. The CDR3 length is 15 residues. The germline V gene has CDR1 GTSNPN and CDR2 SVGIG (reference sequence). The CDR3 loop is CAWNPHGTRGTEQFF. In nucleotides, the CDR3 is TGTGCCTGGAACCCACATGGGACTAGAGGGACGGAGCAGTTCTTC.

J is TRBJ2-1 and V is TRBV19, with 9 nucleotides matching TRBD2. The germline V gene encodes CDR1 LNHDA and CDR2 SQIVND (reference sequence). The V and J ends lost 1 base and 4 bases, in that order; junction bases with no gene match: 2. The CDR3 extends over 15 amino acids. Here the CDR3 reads CASSIGSGGYNEQFF. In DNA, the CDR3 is TGTGCCAGTAGTATAGGTAGCGGGGGATACAATGAGCAGTTCTTC.

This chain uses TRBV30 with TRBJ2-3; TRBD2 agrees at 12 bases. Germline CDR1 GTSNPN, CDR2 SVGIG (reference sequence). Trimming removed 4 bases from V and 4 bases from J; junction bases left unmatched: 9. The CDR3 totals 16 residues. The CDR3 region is CAWTKGLAGKADTQYF. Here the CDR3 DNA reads TGTGCCTGGACTAAAGGACTAGCGGGAAAGGCAGATACGCAGTATTTT.

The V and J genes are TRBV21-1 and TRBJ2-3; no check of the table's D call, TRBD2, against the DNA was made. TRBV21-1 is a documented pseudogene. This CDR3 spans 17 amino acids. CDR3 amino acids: CASSKGGVMREADTQYF. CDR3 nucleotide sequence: TGTGCCAGCAGCAAAGGGGGCGTTATGCGGGAGGCAGATACGCAGTATTTT.

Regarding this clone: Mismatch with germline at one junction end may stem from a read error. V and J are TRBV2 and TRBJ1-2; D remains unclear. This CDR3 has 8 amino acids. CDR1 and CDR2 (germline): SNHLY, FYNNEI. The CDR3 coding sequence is TGTGCCAGCAGTGTCAGGAACTTC. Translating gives CASSVRNF.

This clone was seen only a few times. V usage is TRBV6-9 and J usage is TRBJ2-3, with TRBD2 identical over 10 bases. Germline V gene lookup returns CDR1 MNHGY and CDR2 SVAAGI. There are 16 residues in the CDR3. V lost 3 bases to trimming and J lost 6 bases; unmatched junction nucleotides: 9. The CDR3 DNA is TGTGCCAGCAGTTACCAGCGGGAGGGCCGGGGGGATACGCAGTATTTT. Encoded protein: CASSYQREGRGDTQYF.